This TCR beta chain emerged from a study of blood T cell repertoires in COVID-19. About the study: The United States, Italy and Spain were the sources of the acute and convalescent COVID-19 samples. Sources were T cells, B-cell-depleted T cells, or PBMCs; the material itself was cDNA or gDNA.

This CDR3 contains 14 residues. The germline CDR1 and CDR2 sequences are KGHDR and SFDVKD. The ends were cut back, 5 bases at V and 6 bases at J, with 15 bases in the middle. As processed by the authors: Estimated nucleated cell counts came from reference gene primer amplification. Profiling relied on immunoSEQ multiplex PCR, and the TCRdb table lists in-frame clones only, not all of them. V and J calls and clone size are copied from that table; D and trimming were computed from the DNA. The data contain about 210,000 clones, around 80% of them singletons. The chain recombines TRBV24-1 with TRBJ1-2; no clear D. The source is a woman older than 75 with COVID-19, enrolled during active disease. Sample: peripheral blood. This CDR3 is CATSGGGQENGYTF. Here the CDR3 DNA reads TGTGCCACCAGTGGAGGAGGGCAGGAAAATGGCTACACCTTC.